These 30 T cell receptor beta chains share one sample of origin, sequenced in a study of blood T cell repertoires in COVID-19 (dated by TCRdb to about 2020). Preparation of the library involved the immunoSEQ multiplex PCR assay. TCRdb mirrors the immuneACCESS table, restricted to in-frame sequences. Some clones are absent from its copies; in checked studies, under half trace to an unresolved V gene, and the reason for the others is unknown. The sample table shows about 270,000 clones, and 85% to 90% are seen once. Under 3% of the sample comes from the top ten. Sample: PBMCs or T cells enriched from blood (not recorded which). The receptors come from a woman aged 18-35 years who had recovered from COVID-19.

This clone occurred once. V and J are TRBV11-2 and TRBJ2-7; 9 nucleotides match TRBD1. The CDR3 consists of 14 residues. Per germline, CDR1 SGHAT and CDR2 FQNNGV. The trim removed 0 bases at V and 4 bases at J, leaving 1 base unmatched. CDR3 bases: TGTGCCAGCAGCTTAGAGACAGGGGGTTACGAGCAGTACTTC. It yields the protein CASSLETGGYEQYF.

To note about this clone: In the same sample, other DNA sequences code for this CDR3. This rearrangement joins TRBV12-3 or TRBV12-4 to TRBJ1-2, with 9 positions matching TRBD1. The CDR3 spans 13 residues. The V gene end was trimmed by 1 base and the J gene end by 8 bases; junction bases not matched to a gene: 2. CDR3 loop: CASSLGTGAGYTF. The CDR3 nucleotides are TGTGCCAGCAGTTTAGGGACAGGGGCCGGCTACACCTTC.

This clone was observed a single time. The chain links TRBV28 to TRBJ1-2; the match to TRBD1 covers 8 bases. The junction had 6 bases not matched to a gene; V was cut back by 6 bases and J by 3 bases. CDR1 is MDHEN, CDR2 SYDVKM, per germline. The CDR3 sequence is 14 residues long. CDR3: CASRVTGDDYGYTF. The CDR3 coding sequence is TGTGCCAGCAGAGTGACAGGGGACGACTATGGCTACACCTTC.

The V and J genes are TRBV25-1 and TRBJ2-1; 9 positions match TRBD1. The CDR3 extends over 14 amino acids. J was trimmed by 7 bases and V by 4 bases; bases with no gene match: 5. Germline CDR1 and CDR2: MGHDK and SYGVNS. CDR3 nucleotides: TGTGCCAGCAGTGTGGGACAGGGTACGAATGAGCAGTTCTTC. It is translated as CASSVGQGTNEQFF.

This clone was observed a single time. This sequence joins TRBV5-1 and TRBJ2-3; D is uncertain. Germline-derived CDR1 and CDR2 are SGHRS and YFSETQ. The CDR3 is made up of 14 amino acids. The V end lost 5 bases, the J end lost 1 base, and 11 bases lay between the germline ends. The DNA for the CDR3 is TGCGCCAGCAGTAGCCAGCTTGGCACAGATACGCAGTATTTT. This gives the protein CASSSQLGTDTQYF.

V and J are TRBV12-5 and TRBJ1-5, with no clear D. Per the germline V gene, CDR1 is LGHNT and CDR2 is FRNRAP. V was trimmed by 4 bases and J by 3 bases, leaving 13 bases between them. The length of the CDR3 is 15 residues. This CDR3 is CASGSDGSLNQPQHF. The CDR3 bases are TGTGCTAGTGGTTCCGACGGGTCTCTCAATCAGCCCCAGCATTTT.

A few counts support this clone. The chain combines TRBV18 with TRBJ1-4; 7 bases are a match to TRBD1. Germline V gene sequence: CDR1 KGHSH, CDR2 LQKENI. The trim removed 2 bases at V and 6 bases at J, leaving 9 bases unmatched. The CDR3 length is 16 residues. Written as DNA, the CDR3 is TGTGCCAGCTCACCAACTGCAAGACAGGGTGATGAAAAACTGTTTTTT. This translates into CASSPTARQGDEKLFF.

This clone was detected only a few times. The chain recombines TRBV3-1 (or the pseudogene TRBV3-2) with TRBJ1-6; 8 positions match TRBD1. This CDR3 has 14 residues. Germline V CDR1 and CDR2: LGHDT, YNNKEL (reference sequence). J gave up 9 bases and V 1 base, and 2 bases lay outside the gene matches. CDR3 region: CASSQADRASPLHF. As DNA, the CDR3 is TGTGCCAGCAGCCAAGCGGACAGGGCTTCACCCCTCCACTTT.

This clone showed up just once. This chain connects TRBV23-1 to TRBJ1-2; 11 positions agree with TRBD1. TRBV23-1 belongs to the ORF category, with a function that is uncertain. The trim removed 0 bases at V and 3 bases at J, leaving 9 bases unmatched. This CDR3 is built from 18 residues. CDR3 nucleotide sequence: TGCGCCAGCAGTCAATCCCCCGGACAGGGGGCCCGGGACTATGGCTACACCTTC. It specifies CASSQSPGQGARDYGYTF.

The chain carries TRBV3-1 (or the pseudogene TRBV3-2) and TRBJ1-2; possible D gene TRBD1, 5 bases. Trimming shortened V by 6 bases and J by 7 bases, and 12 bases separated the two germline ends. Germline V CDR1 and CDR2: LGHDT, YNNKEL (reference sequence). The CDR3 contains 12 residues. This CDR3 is CASSRTGLGYTF. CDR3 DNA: TGTGCCAGCAGTCGGACGGGACTTGGCTACACCTTC.

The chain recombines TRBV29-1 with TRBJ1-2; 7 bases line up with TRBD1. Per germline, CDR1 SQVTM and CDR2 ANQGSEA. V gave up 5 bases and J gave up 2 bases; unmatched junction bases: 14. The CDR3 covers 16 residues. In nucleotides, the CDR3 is TGCAGCGTTAATGGTGACAGGGTGGGGAACAACTATGGCTACACCTTC. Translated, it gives CSVNGDRVGNNYGYTF.

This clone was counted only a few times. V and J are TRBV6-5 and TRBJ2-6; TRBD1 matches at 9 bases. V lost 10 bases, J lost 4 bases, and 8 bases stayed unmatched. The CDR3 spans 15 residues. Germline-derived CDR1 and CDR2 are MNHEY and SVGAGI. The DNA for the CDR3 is TGTGCCACCCGGGACAGGGTGTCCGGGGCCAACGTCCTGACTTTC. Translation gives CATRDRVSGANVLTF.

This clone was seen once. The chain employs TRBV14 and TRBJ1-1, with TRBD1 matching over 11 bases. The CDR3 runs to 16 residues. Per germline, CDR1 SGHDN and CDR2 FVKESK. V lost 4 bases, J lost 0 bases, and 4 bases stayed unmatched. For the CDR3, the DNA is TGTGCCAGCAGCCGGGACAGGGGGGACATGAACACTGAAGCTTTCTTT. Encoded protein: CASSRDRGDMNTEAFF. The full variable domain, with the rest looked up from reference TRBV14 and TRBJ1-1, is EAGVTQFPSHSVIEKGQTVTLRCDPISGHDNLYWYRRVMGKEIKFLLHFVKESKQDESGMPNNRFLAERTGGTYSTLKVQPAELEDSGVYFCASSRDRGDMNTEAFFGQGTRLTVV.

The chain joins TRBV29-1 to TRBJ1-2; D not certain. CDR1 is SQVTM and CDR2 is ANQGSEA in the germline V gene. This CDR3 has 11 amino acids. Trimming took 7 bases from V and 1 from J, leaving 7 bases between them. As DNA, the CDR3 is TGCAGCGCCGGGAGTAACTATGGCTACACCTTC. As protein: CSAGSNYGYTF.

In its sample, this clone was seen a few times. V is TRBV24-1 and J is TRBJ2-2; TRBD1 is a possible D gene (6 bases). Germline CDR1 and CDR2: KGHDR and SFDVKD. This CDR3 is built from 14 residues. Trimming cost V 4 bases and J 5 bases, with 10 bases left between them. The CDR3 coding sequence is TGTGCCACCAGTGAGGCCAGGGGAACCGGGGAGCTGTTTTTT. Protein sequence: CATSEARGTGELFF.

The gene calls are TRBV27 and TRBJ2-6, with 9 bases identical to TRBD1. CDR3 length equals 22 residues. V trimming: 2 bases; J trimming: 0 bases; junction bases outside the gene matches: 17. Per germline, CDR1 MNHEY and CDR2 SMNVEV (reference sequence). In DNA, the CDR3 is TGTGCCAGCAGTTTAAATCGTTTCGGGCGGACAGGGGAAAGCTCTGGGGCCAACGTCCTGACTTTC. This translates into CASSLNRFGRTGESSGANVLTF. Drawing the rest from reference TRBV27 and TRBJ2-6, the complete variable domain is EAQVTQNPRYLITVTGKKLTVTCSQNMNHEYMSWYRQDPGLGLRQIYYSMNVEVTDKGDVPEGYKVSRKEKRNFPLILESPSPNQTSLYFCASSLNRFGRTGESSGANVLTFGAGSRLTVL.

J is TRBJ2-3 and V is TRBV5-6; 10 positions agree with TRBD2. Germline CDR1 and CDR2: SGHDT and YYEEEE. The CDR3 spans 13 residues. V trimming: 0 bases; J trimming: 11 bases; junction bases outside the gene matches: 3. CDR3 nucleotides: TGTGCCAGCAGCTTGGAGGGACTAGCGTTGCAGTATTTT. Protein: CASSLEGLALQYF.

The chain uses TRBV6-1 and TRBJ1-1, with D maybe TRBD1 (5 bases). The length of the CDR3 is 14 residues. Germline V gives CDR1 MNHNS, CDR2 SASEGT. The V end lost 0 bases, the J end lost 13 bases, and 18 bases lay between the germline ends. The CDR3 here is CASSEAKGTQRVFF. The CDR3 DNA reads TGTGCCAGCAGTGAAGCGAAAGGGACTCAGAGGGTTTTCTTT.

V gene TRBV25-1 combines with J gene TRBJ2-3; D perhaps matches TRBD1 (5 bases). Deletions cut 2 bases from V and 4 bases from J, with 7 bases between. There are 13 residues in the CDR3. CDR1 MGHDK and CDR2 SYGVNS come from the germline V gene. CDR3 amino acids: CASSEQGADTQYF. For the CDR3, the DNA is TGTGCCAGCAGTGAACAAGGGGCAGATACGCAGTATTTT.

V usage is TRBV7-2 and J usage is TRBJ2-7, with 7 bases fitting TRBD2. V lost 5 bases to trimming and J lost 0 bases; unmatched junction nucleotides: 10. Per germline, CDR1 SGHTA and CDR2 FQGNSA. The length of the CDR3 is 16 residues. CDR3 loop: CASSARMRESSYEQYF. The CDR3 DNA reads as TGTGCCAGCAGCGCCCGCATGCGGGAGAGCTCCTACGAGCAGTACTTC.

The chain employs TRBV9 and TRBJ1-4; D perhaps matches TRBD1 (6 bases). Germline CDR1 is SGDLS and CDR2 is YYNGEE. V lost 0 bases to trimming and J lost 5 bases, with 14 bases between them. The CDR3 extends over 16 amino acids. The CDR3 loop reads CASSVGQDRVNEKLFF. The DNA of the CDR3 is TGTGCCAGCAGCGTAGGCCAGGACAGAGTAAATGAAAAACTGTTTTTT.

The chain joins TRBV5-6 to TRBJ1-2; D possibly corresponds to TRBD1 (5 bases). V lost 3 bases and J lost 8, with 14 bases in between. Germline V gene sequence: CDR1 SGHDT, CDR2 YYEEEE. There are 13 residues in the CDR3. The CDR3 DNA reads TGTGCCAGCAGCTACCATCGGGGGACCGGCTACACCTTC. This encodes CASSYHRGTGYTF.

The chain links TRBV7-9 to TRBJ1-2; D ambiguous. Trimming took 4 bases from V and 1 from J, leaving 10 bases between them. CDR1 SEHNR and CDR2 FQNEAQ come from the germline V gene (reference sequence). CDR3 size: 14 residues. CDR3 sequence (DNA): TGTGCCAGCAGCTCCTCTCGTATTAACTATGGCTACACCTTC. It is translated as CASSSSRINYGYTF.

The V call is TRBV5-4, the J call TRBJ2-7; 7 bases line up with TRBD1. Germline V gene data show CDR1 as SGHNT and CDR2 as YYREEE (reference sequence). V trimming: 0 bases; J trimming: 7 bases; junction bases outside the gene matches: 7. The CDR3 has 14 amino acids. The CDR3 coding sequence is TGTGCCAGCAGCTTGGATCTCACAGGGGAAGAGCAGTACTTC. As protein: CASSLDLTGEEQYF. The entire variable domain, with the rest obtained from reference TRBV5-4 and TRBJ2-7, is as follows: ETGVTQSPTHLIKTRGQQVTLRCSSQSGHNTVSWYQQALGQGPQFIFQYYREEENGRGNFPPRFSGLQFPNYSSELNVNALELDDSALYLCASSLDLTGEEQYFGPGTRLTVT.

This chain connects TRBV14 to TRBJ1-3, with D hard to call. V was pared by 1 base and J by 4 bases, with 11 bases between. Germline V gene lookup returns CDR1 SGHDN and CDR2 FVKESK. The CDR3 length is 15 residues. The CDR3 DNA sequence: TGTGCCAGCAGCCAAGCGGCAGCTAGAGGAAACACCATATATTTT. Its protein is CASSQAAARGNTIYF.

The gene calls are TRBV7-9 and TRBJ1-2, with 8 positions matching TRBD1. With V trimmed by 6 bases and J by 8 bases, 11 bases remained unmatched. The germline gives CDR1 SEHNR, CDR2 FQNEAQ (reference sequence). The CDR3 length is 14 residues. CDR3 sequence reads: CASSRDRGVYGYTF. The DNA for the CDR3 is TGTGCCAGCAGTCGAGACAGGGGTGTCTACGGCTACACCTTC.

The CDR3 region has the DNA TGTGCCAGCAGTACGGACAGGGAAGGAAAACTGTTTTTT. It specifies CASSTDREGKLFF. J is TRBJ1-4 and V is TRBV2, with TRBD1 identical over 8 bases. The CDR3 sequence is 13 residues long. Germline V CDR1 and CDR2: SNHLY, FYNNEI. V gave up 5 bases and J gave up 10 bases; unmatched junction bases: 6. The full variable domain, in which reference TRBV2 and TRBJ1-4 provide the parts outside the CDR3, is EPEVTQTPSHQVTQMGQEVILRCVPISNHLYFYWYRQILGQKVEFLVSFYNNEISEKSEIFDDQFSVERPDGSNFTLKIRSTKLEDSAMYFCASSTDREGKLFFGSGTQLSVL.

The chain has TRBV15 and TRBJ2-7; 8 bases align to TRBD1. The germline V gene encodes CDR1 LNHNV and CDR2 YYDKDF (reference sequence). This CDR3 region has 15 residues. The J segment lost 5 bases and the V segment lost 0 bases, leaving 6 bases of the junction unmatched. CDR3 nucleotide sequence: TGTGCCACCAGCAGAGAGGGGACAGGAGACGACGAGCAGTACTTC. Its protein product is CATSREGTGDDEQYF. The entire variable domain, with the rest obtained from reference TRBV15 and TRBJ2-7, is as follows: DAMVIQNPRYQVTQFGKPVTLSCSQTLNHNVMYWYQQKSSQAPKLLFHYYDKDFNNEADTPDNFQSRRPNTSFCFLDIRSPGLGDTAMYLCATSREGTGDDEQYFGPGTRLTVT.

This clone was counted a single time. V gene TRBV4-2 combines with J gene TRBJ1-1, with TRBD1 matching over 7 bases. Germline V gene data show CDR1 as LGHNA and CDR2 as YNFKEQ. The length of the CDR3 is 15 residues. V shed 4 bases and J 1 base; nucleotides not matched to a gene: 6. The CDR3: CASSPRTGSNTEAFF. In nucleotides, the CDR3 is TGTGCCAGCAGCCCGAGGACAGGATCGAACACTGAAGCTTTCTTT.

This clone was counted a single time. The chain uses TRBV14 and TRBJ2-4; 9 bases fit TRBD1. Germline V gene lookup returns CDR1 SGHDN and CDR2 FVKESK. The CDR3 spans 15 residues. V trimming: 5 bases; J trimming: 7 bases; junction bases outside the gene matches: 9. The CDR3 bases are TGTGCCAGCAGCGCCGGGACAGGGCGGATGAACATTCAGTACTTC. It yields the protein CASSAGTGRMNIQYF.